These T cell receptor beta chains were read from a single sample in a study of T cell repertoires in aging, cancer and after chemotherapy. MiXCR, applied by TCRdb to the multiplex PCR reads, yields one record per CDR3 protein. This table holds 15,000 to 20,000 distinct CDR3 sequences, 30% to 45% found once. Material for sequencing was blood. These receptors all stem from a human donor with a solid tumor. The CDR3 runs from the conserved cysteine through the conserved F or W. Fields, in order: CDR3 length, clone size, J gene, D gene, V gene, CDR3 protein, CDR3 DNA. The D gene is left open where the match is weak. Not all rows give a size; the values are once, few, many and, for expanded clones, a class.

>14|.|TRBJ1-2|.|TRBV5-1
CASSPGGANYGYTF
TGCGCCAGCAGCCCGGGGGGTGCCAACTATGGCTACACCTTC
>13|medium-sized|TRBJ2-5|.|TRBV19
CASSMATGETQYF
TGTGCCAGTAGTATGGCAACGGGAGAGACCCAGTACTTC
>14|.|TRBJ2-7|.|TRBV18
CASSPWDTTYEQYF
TGTGCCAGCTCACCCTGGGACACGACCTACGAGCAGTACTTC
>18|.|TRBJ1-3|TRBD1|TRBV6-5
CASSRSGTGRSSGNTIYF
TGTGCCAGCAGTCGCTCCGGGACAGGGAGAAGCTCTGGAAACACCATATATTTT
>15|.|TRBJ1-2|.|TRBV19
CASSPWGATNYGYTF
TGTGCCAGTAGTCCCTGGGGGGCCACTAACTATGGCTACACCTTC
>15|.|TRBJ1-4|.|TRBV5-4
CASSPRAGVGEKLFF
TGTGCCAGCAGCCCCCGGGCCGGAGTGGGTGAAAAACTGTTTTTT
>14|once|TRBJ1-5|TRBD1|TRBV5-1
CASRAGTGNQPQHF
TGCGCCAGCAGAGCCGGGACAGGAAACCAGCCCCAGCATTTT
>15|.|TRBJ2-5|TRBD2|TRBV11-1
CASSLVALAEETQYF
TGTGCCAGCAGCTTAGTTGCTCTAGCGGAAGAGACCCAGTACTTC
>15|.|TRBJ2-3|TRBD1|TRBV5-1
CASKWTGGFTDTQYF
TGCGCCAGCAAATGGACAGGGGGCTTCACAGATACGCAGTATTTT
>10|.|TRBJ2-1|.|TRBV12-3/TRBV12-4
CASSINEQFF
TGTGCCAGCAGTATCAATGAGCAGTTCTTC
>12|few|TRBJ2-7|.|TRBV29-1
CSVRVGGNEQYF
TGCAGCGTTCGGGTCGGGGGAAACGAGCAGTACTTC